This T cell receptor (beta chain) is drawn from a study of control samples from healthy donors and cancer patients. Method: immunoSEQ multiplex PCR; TCRdb's copy keeps in-frame clones and lacks some. The data show 150,000 to 190,000 clones, approximately 93% seen once. Trimming stripped 7 bases from V and 0 bases from J, with 9 bases between. This CDR3 comprises 14 residues. CDR1 and CDR2 (germline): KGHDR, SFDVKD. This sequence joins TRBV24-1 and TRBJ1-5, with D unclear. Material: blood. This receptor was obtained from a man aged 50 to 60 in good health. CDR3 region: CATSGSDSNQPQHF. The CDR3, as DNA: TGTGCCACCAGCGGATCGGATAGCAATCAGCCCCAGCATTTT.